This T cell receptor beta chain was sequenced in a study of blood T cell repertoires in COVID-19. Study overall: Specimens from acute and convalescent COVID-19 originated in the United States, Italy and Spain. Sample material is recorded as cDNA or gDNA derived from T cells, B-cell-depleted T cells, or PBMCs.

Authors' analysis steps: It was from reference gene primer amplification that nucleated cell counts were estimated. Some clones are missing from TCRdb's copy, which holds only in-frame ones; the method was immunoSEQ multiplex PCR. D and trimming come from the DNA, and the V and J calls and clone size come from that table. The table records about 210,000 clones, 70% to 90% of them present only once. This TCR was sampled from a woman aged 40 to 50 with acute or convalescent COVID-19. Specimen: peripheral blood.

CDR3 coding DNA: TGCGCCAGCAGCCCGGGGGTAGGGGGCGCGAGCACAGATACGCAGTATTTT. This gives the protein CASSPGVGGASTDTQYF. The V and J genes are TRBV4-1 and TRBJ2-3, with a weak D call TRBD1 (7 bases). Germline V CDR1 and CDR2: MGHRA, YSYEKL. The CDR3 length is 17 residues. V was pared by 4 bases and J by 0 bases, with 17 bases between.